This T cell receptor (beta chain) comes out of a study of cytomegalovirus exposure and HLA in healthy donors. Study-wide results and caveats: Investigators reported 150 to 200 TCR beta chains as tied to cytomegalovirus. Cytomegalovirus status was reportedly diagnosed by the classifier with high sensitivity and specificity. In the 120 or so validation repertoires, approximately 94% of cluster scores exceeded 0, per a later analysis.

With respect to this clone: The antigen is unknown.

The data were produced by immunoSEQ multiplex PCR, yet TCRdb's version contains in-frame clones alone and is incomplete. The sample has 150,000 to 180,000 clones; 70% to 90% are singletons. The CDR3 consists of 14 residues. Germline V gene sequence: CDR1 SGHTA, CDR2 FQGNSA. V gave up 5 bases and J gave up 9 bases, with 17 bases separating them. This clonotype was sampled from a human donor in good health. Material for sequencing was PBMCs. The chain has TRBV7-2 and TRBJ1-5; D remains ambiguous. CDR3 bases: TGTGCCAGCAGCAGTTCCGCGTTCTTTCTGCCCCAGCATTTT. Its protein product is CASSSSAFFLPQHF.